Presented here are 32 T cell receptor beta chains from one specimen sequenced in a study of blood T cells in healthy people across ages. With a J-beta primer mix and a sample-barcoded 5' primer, a second PCR ran about 6 to 11 cycles. TCRdb called the 5' RACE reads again in MiXCR, with one record for every CDR3 protein. The table includes some 800,000 distinct CDR3 sequences, approximately 25% detected once. These data were also reused for a study on T cells of mothers and their children.

Sequencing was performed on blood. Receptors originate from a boy aged 10-17 years in good health.

This clonotype was picked up a small number of times. V is TRBV6-5 and J is TRBJ1-1; D is unresolved. The V and J ends lost 0 bases and 6 bases respectively, with 8 bases between them. Per germline, CDR1 MNHEY and CDR2 SVGAGI. The CDR3 extends over 13 amino acids. CDR3: CASSYSIPAEAFF. The CDR3, as DNA: TGTGCCAGCAGTTACTCGATCCCTGCTGAAGCTTTCTTT.

A word on this clonotype: An end of the junction does not agree with germline; a read error may underlie this. The gene calls are TRBV7-7 and TRBJ2-7, with 9 bases identical to TRBD2. The end of the DNA is better explained by TRBJ2-1, so the J call may be wrong. The germline V gene encodes CDR1 SSHAT and CDR2 FNYEAQ (reference sequence). This CDR3 contains 15 residues. This CDR3 is CASSLGAGGEHEQFF. The DNA of the CDR3 is TGTGCTAGCAGCTTAGGAGCGGGGGGTGAGCATGAGCAGTTCTTC.

J is TRBJ2-1 and V is TRBV6-5, with TRBD1 matching 9 bases. This CDR3 is 11 amino acids long. J gave up 15 bases and V 6 bases, and 6 bases lay outside the gene matches. Germline V gene data show CDR1 as MNHEY and CDR2 as SVGAGI. The CDR3 region has the DNA TGTGCCAGCAGATATCGGACAGGGGTGTTCTTC. It encodes CASRYRTGVFF.

The chain joins TRBV29-1 to TRBJ2-1; TRBD1 might be the D (6 bases). Germline values: CDR1 SQVTM, CDR2 ANQGSEA. V was cut by 3 bases and J by 3 bases, with 27 bases left in between. The length of the CDR3 is 19 residues. In DNA, the CDR3 is TGCAGCGTTGATGGTACGATCCAGGGGTTTCGGAGGTTCTACAATGAGCAGTTCTTC. This codes for CSVDGTIQGFRRFYNEQFF.

The chain couples TRBV18 to TRBJ2-6; D is undetermined. V shed 3 bases and J shed 0 bases, with 6 bases lying between them. The CDR3 has 15 amino acids. The germline CDR1 and CDR2 sequences are KGHSH and LQKENI. The chain's CDR3 is CASSPDGSGANVLTF. CDR3 in DNA: TGTGCCAGCTCACCGGACGGCTCTGGGGCCAACGTCCTGACTTTC.

The rearrangement uses TRBV12-3 or TRBV12-4 and TRBJ2-7; no reliable D call. V shed 6 bases and J shed 9 bases, with 15 bases lying between them. The CDR3 spans 12 residues. Here the CDR3 DNA reads TGTGCCAGCAGCCTCGGTGGGGAAAGGCAGTACTTC. Protein product: CASSLGGERQYF.

This clonotype was recorded a few times. The chain is built from TRBV5-1 and TRBJ1-1; D is unresolved. V lost 5 bases to trimming and J lost 5 bases, with 19 bases between them. CDR1 SGHRS and CDR2 YFSETQ come from the germline V gene. This CDR3 contains 15 residues. CDR3 bases: TGCGCCAGCAGACGAGCGGAACTCCCGGGGACTGAAGCTTTCTTT. Its translation is CASRRAELPGTEAFF.

The rearrangement uses TRBV7-9 and TRBJ1-4, with D perhaps TRBD1 (6 bases). V was clipped by 5 bases and J by 3 bases, with 16 bases between them. The germline gives CDR1 SEHNR, CDR2 FQNEAQ (reference sequence). This CDR3 spans 16 amino acids. CDR3 residues: CASSQDRTDPNEKLFF. The CDR3 DNA sequence: TGTGCCAGCAGCCAAGACCGGACAGACCCTAATGAAAAACTGTTTTTT.

This clonotype was observed a handful of times. This chain uses TRBV12-3 or TRBV12-4 with TRBJ1-2, with D uncertain. This CDR3 is 12 amino acids long. V gave up 2 bases and J gave up 3 bases, with 4 bases separating them. CDR3 coding DNA: TGTGCCAGCAGTTTAACGCACTATGGCTACACCTTC. As protein: CASSLTHYGYTF.

In this sample, this clonotype turned up a few times. V usage is TRBV12-3 or TRBV12-4 and J usage is TRBJ2-5; 9 nucleotides align to TRBD1. V shed 7 bases, J shed 5 bases, and the junction held 8 bases outside the gene matches. The CDR3 consists of 14 residues. CDR3 amino acids: CASNNRGPWETQYF. CDR3 sequence (DNA): TGTGCCAGCAATAACAGGGGGCCGTGGGAGACCCAGTACTTC.

The chain employs TRBV10-3 and TRBJ1-4; no clear D. Germline V gives CDR1 ENHRY, CDR2 SYGVKD. Trimming pared 4 bases from V and 4 bases from J, leaving 7 bases between. The CDR3 loop spans 13 amino acids. The CDR3: CAISVGVNEKLFF. In nucleotides, the CDR3 is TGTGCCATCAGTGTCGGGGTTAATGAAAAACTGTTTTTT.

DNA of the CDR3: TGCAGCGTTGTGATACCCTACGAGCAGTACTTC. Encoded protein: CSVVIPYEQYF. The V gene is TRBV29-1, the J gene TRBJ2-7; D is unclear. Trimming stripped 4 bases from V and 2 bases from J, with 6 bases between. The CDR3 is 11 residues long. The germline CDR1 and CDR2 sequences are SQVTM and ANQGSEA.

The chain couples TRBV7-8 to TRBJ1-4, with D unclear. In germline, CDR1 is SGHVS, CDR2 FQNEAQ. V was clipped by 3 bases and J by 5 bases, with 13 bases between them. This CDR3 spans 15 amino acids. CDR3 loop: CASSLAPEQNEKLFF. Here the CDR3 DNA reads TGTGCCAGCAGCTTGGCTCCGGAACAGAATGAAAAACTGTTTTTT.

The chain combines TRBV29-1 with TRBJ1-2, with a weak D call TRBD1 (5 bases). The CDR3 loop spans 11 amino acids. Germline CDR1 is SQVTM and CDR2 is ANQGSEA. Trimming shortened V by 4 bases and J by 7 bases, and 10 bases separated the two germline ends. Written as DNA, the CDR3 is TGCAGCGTTGTCGGGGCTGGTGGCTACACCTTC. It is translated as CSVVGAGGYTF.

This clonotype was recorded at least ten times. CDR3 sequence (DNA): TGTGCCAGCAGTTTCTCTGGGGCCAACGTCCTGACTTTC. Amino acid sequence: CASSFSGANVLTF. This chain joins TRBV27 and TRBJ2-6; no firm D call. The V gene's germline CDR1 is MNHEY and CDR2 SMNVEV (reference sequence). Trimming shortened V by 3 bases and J by 0 bases, and 0 bases separated the two germline ends. The CDR3 runs 13 residues.

This chain connects TRBV12-3 or TRBV12-4 to TRBJ1-4; D not certain. The CDR3 is 15 amino acids. V lost 8 bases and J 4 bases, leaving 17 bases between the germline ends. The CDR3 protein is CASQADGWGNEKLFF. CDR3 DNA sequence: TGTGCCAGCCAGGCGGACGGGTGGGGTAATGAAAAACTGTTTTTT.

This clonotype turned up a few times. The chain couples TRBV6-5 to TRBJ2-7, with 8 positions matching TRBD1. The CDR3 runs to 14 residues. Germline values: CDR1 MNHEY, CDR2 SVGAGI. The trim removed 4 bases at V and 3 bases at J, leaving 5 bases unmatched. CDR3 protein: CASSSTGEGYEQYF. The CDR3 DNA reads as TGTGCCAGCAGTTCGACAGGGGAAGGCTACGAGCAGTACTTC.

This clonotype came up many times. J is TRBJ2-5 and V is TRBV5-1, with D perhaps matching TRBD2 (5 bases). Germline assignment: CDR1 SGHRS and CDR2 YFSETQ. Trimming shortened V by 0 bases and J by 3 bases, and 6 bases separated the two germline ends. The length of the CDR3 is 13 residues. The CDR3 sequence is CASSLELEETQYF. In DNA, the CDR3 is TGCGCCAGCAGCTTGGAACTAGAAGAGACCCAGTACTTC. Full variable domain (missing parts from reference TRBV5-1 and TRBJ2-5): KAGVTQTPRYLIKTRGQQVTLSCSPISGHRSVSWYQQTPGQGLQFLFEYFSETQRNKGNFPGRFSGRQFSNSRSEMNVSTLELGDSALYLCASSLELEETQYFGPGTRLLVL.

This clonotype was seen only a few times. The chain recombines TRBV29-1 with TRBJ2-7; 10 bases are shared with TRBD1. The germline gives CDR1 SQVTM, CDR2 ANQGSEA. This CDR3 region has 15 residues. The J segment lost 2 bases and the V segment lost 7 bases, leaving 11 bases of the junction unmatched. The DNA of the CDR3 is TGCAGCGGAGAGACGTGGACAGGGGGAACCTACGAGCAGTACTTC. This translates into CSGETWTGGTYEQYF.

The chain uses TRBV15 and TRBJ2-2, with 7 positions matching TRBD2. Losses at the gene ends were 9 bases for V and 5 bases for J; bases not matched to a gene: 3. Looked up from germline, CDR1 is LNHNV and CDR2 is YYDKDF (reference sequence). This CDR3 spans 12 amino acids. The CDR3 protein is CATRRGTGELFF. The CDR3 DNA is TGTGCCACGAGGCGGGGGACCGGGGAGCTGTTTTTT.

This clonotype was found a few times. The V and J genes are TRBV28 and TRBJ2-1; maybe TRBD2 (5 bases). Looked up from germline, CDR1 is MDHEN and CDR2 is SYDVKM. Between the trimmed V and J ends, which lost 2 bases and 4 bases, there was a span of 15 bases. The CDR3 extends over 16 amino acids. The CDR3 region is CASSLEGRTGYNEQFF. In nucleotides, the CDR3 is TGTGCCAGCAGTTTAGAGGGCAGGACCGGTTACAATGAGCAGTTCTTC.

There are a few counts of this clonotype. V usage is TRBV6-6 and J usage is TRBJ2-2; D is ambiguous. The V end lost 0 bases, the J end lost 6 bases, and 14 bases lay between the germline ends. Germline CDR1 is MNHNY and CDR2 is SVGAGI (reference sequence). CDR3 size: 16 residues. In DNA form, the CDR3 reads TGTGCCAGCAGTTACTCAAGGCTAGATCTCGCCGGGGAGCTGTTTTTT. Translation gives CASSYSRLDLAGELFF.

This chain links TRBV5-1 with TRBJ2-7, with no clear D. Germline assignment: CDR1 SGHRS and CDR2 YFSETQ. The V and J ends lost 4 bases and 4 bases respectively, with 15 bases between them. This CDR3 is 14 amino acids long. The CDR3 bases are TGCGCCAGCAGCACCGGCCCAGCGACGTACGAGCAGTACTTC. It translates to CASSTGPATYEQYF.

This clonotype appeared a few times. The J gene is TRBJ2-5, the V gene TRBV20-1; the match to TRBD1 covers 8 bases. The J segment lost 4 bases and the V segment lost 6 bases, leaving 4 bases of the junction unmatched. The CDR3 loop spans 12 amino acids. Germline CDR1 DFQATT, CDR2 SNEGSKA (reference sequence). Written as DNA, the CDR3 is TGCAGTGCACGGACAGGGATAGAGACCCAGTACTTC. Encoded protein: CSARTGIETQYF.

A few counts support this clonotype. The chain employs TRBV28 and TRBJ1-5, with D tentatively TRBD1 (6 bases). Trimming cost V 7 bases and J 0 bases, with 13 bases left between them. From germline, CDR1 is MDHEN and CDR2 SYDVKM. The CDR3 is 15 amino acids. CDR3 region: CASTEQGTSNQPQHF. CDR3 bases: TGTGCCAGCACCGAACAGGGAACTAGCAATCAGCCCCAGCATTTT.

The rearrangement links TRBV6-2 or TRBV6-3 to TRBJ2-5; 9 bases are shared with TRBD1. TRBJ2-7 explains the end of the DNA better; the J call may be wrong. Germline V CDR1 and CDR2: MNHEY, SVGEGT. This CDR3 has 16 residues. The DNA for the CDR3 is TGTGCCAGCAGTTCCGTAAGGACAGGGGCCCCCTACGAGCAGTACTTC. Its translation is CASSSVRTGAPYEQYF.

The chain combines TRBV6-1 with TRBJ2-5, with D possibly matching TRBD2 (6 bases). Between the trimmed V and J ends, which lost 7 bases and 5 bases, there was a span of 14 bases. The CDR3 totals 13 residues. Germline V gene sequence: CDR1 MNHNS, CDR2 SASEGT. CDR3 amino acids: CASTLAWWETQYF. Written as DNA, the CDR3 is TGTGCCAGCACCCTAGCGTGGTGGGAGACCCAGTACTTC.

The J gene is TRBJ2-7, the V gene TRBV20-1; D gene unclear. Germline CDR1 reads DFQATT; CDR2 reads SNEGSKA (reference sequence). The ends were cut back, 2 bases at V and 4 bases at J, with 18 bases in the middle. The CDR3 loop spans 15 amino acids. CDR3 amino acids: CSARPPELVGYEQYF. In nucleotides, the CDR3 is TGCAGTGCTAGACCCCCCGAGTTGGTGGGATACGAGCAGTACTTC.

This chain links TRBV6-5 with TRBJ2-1; 9 bases match TRBD1. The J call is in doubt because the DNA end fits TRBJ2-7 better. This CDR3 is built from 14 residues. Per germline, CDR1 MNHEY and CDR2 SVGAGI. In nucleotides, the CDR3 is TGTGCCAGCACCCCAGGGACAGGGATGGGCGAGCAGTACTTC. It is translated as CASTPGTGMGEQYF.

The J gene is TRBJ2-1, the V gene TRBV20-1, with 14 bases that match TRBD2. Trimming took 3 bases from V and 9 from J; bases not matched to a gene: 7. The CDR3 extends over 15 amino acids. The germline V gene encodes CDR1 DFQATT and CDR2 SNEGSKA (reference sequence). The CDR3 spells CSASPGTSGRIEQFF. The DNA for the CDR3 is TGCAGTGCTAGTCCCGGGACTAGCGGGAGAATTGAGCAGTTCTTC.

This clonotype was seen only a few times. This rearrangement joins TRBV12-3 or TRBV12-4 to TRBJ1-1; tentatively, D is TRBD1 (6 bases). CDR3 size: 15 residues. The V gene lost 4 bases and the J gene lost 4 bases, with 16 bases spanning the gap. The CDR3 region has the DNA TGTGCCAGCAGTTGGTACAGGGATACGGGCACTGAAGCTTTCTTT. The encoded protein is CASSWYRDTGTEAFF.

The chain recombines TRBV7-6 with TRBJ2-1; the D gene is possibly TRBD2 (6 bases). Germline V gene sequence: CDR1 SGHVS, CDR2 FNYEAQ. CDR3 length: 18 amino acids. Trimming pared 1 base from V and 6 bases from J, leaving 22 bases between. CDR3 region: CASSLEAGYPPGVNEQFF. DNA of the CDR3: TGTGCCAGCAGCTTAGAGGCGGGATACCCCCCGGGGGTCAATGAGCAGTTCTTC.